This T cell receptor beta chain was identified in a study of blood T cell repertoires in COVID-19. This study enrolled people aged roughly 18 to 89 from under 25 US geographic areas. Recovered status in Cohort 3 required two negative PCRs, clearance, or symptom resolution. How the authors handled the data: Counts of nucleated cells, estimated from reference gene primer amplification, were obtained. Only in-frame clones appear in the TCRdb table, and some are missing; sequencing was by immunoSEQ multiplex PCR. The V and J calls and clone size come from that table; D and trimming were worked out from the DNA. The data show 150,000 to 200,000 clones, 84% seen once. Germline V gene data show CDR1 as SGHRS and CDR2 as YFSETQ. V gave up 4 bases and J gave up 2 bases; unmatched junction bases: 9. This CDR3 is built from 15 residues.

This receptor was taken from a man aged 50 to 60 who had recovered from COVID-19. Input material: PBMCs or T cells enriched from blood (not recorded which). This chain links TRBV5-1 with TRBJ2-7; 7 positions agree with TRBD1. In nucleotides, the CDR3 is TGCGCCAGCAGCACGAACCCAGGGGGACCCTACGAGCAGTACTTC. It translates to CASSTNPGGPYEQYF. Full variable domain (missing parts from reference TRBV5-1 and TRBJ2-7): KAGVTQTPRYLIKTRGQQVTLSCSPISGHRSVSWYQQTPGQGLQFLFEYFSETQRNKGNFPGRFSGRQFSNSRSEMNVSTLELGDSALYLCASSTNPGGPYEQYFGPGTRLTVT.